These 5 T cell receptor beta chains came from one sample sequenced in a study of Ad26.COV2.S vaccination and SARS-CoV-2 variants. Treatment defined: around 19 received Ad26.COV2.S at low or high dose, single or two shots; about 5 received placebo; per-sample allocation not given. After the first vaccine or placebo injection, samples were drawn on day 63. Only in-frame clones appear in the TCRdb table, and some are missing; sequencing was by immunoSEQ multiplex PCR. The sample has about 440,000 clones; roughly 91% are singletons. Here the sequenced sample was peripheral blood, taken in a trial of Ad26.COV2.S vaccine versus placebo. The receptors were gathered from a person aged 18 to 65 who received the Ad26.COV2.S COVID-19 vaccine or a placebo.

The gene calls are TRBV4-2 and TRBJ2-1; 10 bases align to TRBD2. V lost 4 bases to trimming and J lost 4 bases; unmatched junction nucleotides: 4. Germline CDR1 is LGHNA and CDR2 is YNFKEQ. The CDR3 extends over 15 amino acids. CDR3 sequence: CASSRTSGDYNEQFF. In DNA form, the CDR3 reads TGTGCCAGCAGCCGCACTAGCGGGGATTACAATGAGCAGTTCTTC.

The rearrangement links TRBV7-9 to TRBJ2-2; D unresolved. CDR3 size: 14 residues. Per germline, CDR1 SEHNR and CDR2 FQNEAQ (reference sequence). V was pared by 1 base and J by 8 bases, with 11 bases between. The CDR3: CASSLVAWGGELFF. CDR3 bases: TGTGCCAGCAGCTTAGTGGCATGGGGAGGGGAGCTGTTTTTT.

The chain links TRBV6-6 to TRBJ2-1; 12 bases are shared with TRBD2. V dropped 5 bases and J dropped 6; count of bases not matched to a gene: 8. CDR1 and CDR2 (germline): MNHNY, SVGAGI (reference sequence). There are 16 residues in the CDR3. The CDR3 coding sequence is TGTGCCAGCAGTGCTTGGACTAGCGGGGACTTCAATGAGCAGTTCTTC. It specifies CASSAWTSGDFNEQFF.

V gene TRBV6-2 or TRBV6-3 combines with J gene TRBJ1-5, with D uncertain. Germline CDR1 is MNHEY and CDR2 is SVGEGT. V was pared by 0 bases and J by 5 bases, with 2 bases between. The CDR3 runs to 12 residues. CDR3 in DNA: TGTGCCAGCAGTTACTCCTATCAGCCCCAGCATTTT. As protein: CASSYSYQPQHF.

The J gene is TRBJ2-2, the V gene TRBV6-4, with D possibly being TRBD1 (5 bases). V was shortened by 6 bases and J by 2 bases, with 10 bases between the two germline ends. Looked up from germline, CDR1 is MRHNA and CDR2 is SNTAGT. This CDR3 contains 14 residues. The CDR3 sequence is CASSQDRNTGELFF. The CDR3 DNA sequence: TGTGCCAGCAGCCAAGACAGAAACACCGGGGAGCTGTTTTTT.